This TCR beta chain emerged from a study of cytomegalovirus exposure and HLA in healthy donors. Trimming took 4 bases from V and 7 from J; bases not matched to a gene: 4. Germline-derived CDR1 and CDR2 are SGHKS and YYEKEE (reference sequence). This CDR3 comprises 13 residues. The PCR was carried out with 60 Vbeta primers and 13 Jbeta primers. Clones were read by immunoSEQ multiplex PCR, and TCRdb kept only the in-frame ones, dropping some. The sample lists about 200,000 clones, 60% to 85% occurring once. The sample comprised PBMCs. This sequence was found in a girl aged 5-17 years in good health and CMV-seropositive. The V gene is TRBV5-5, the J gene TRBJ1-4; 7 bases match TRBD1. As DNA, the CDR3 is TGTGCCAGCAGCCTGCGACAGGGTGAAAAACTGTTTTTT. It is translated as CASSLRQGEKLFF.